These 15 T cell receptor beta chains came from one sample sequenced in a study of cytomegalovirus exposure and HLA in healthy donors. Repertoires were generated with immunoSEQ multiplex PCR, while TCRdb's copy carries only in-frame clones and drops some. The table shows roughly 62,000 clones, with more than 85% occurring only once. The material sequenced was PBMCs. These receptors were obtained from a woman aged 25 to 39 in good health and CMV-seronegative.

The gene calls are TRBV19 and TRBJ1-5; tentatively, D is TRBD1 (5 bases). The ends were cut back, 4 bases at V and 2 bases at J, with 12 bases in the middle. Per germline, CDR1 LNHDA and CDR2 SQIVND (reference sequence). This CDR3 has 15 amino acids. CDR3 coding DNA: TGTGCCAGTAGTAAATTTTGGGGCGGCAATCAGCCCCAGCATTTT. The encoded protein is CASSKFWGGNQPQHF. The variable domain in full, completed from reference TRBV19 and TRBJ1-5, reads DGGITQSPKYLFRKEGQNVTLSCEQNLNHDAMYWYRQDPGQGLRLIYYSQIVNDFQKGDIAEGYSVSREKKESFPLTVTSAQKNPTAFYLCASSKFWGGNQPQHFGDGTRLSIL.

V gene TRBV7-9 combines with J gene TRBJ1-5; no clear D gene. The CDR3 extends over 14 amino acids. V was clipped by 5 bases and J by 3 bases, with 11 bases between them. CDR1 and CDR2 (germline): SEHNR, FQNEAQ (reference sequence). The CDR3 coding sequence is TGTGCCAGCAGCCCACCGGGTTACAATCAGCCCCAGCATTTT. Protein sequence: CASSPPGYNQPQHF.

The chain recombines TRBV19 with TRBJ2-7; tentative D call: TRBD1 (6 bases). V dropped 2 bases and J dropped 3 bases, with 11 bases sitting between them. Germline V gives CDR1 LNHDA, CDR2 SQIVND (reference sequence). The CDR3 is 14 residues long. CDR3 loop: CASSITWDNYEQYF. The CDR3 DNA reads as TGTGCCAGTAGTATAACTTGGGACAACTACGAGCAGTACTTC.

V usage is TRBV2 and J usage is TRBJ2-7; D gene uncertain. The CDR3 loop spans 12 amino acids. Between the trimmed V and J ends, which lost 6 bases and 6 bases, there was a span of 12 bases. Germline-derived CDR1 and CDR2 are SNHLY and FYNNEI. CDR3 protein: CASRSSRSEQYF. The CDR3 bases are TGTGCCAGCAGGAGTAGTCGTAGCGAGCAGTACTTC.

The V and J genes are TRBV5-5 and TRBJ1-3, with a tentative D call TRBD1 (5 bases). The germline V gene has CDR1 SGHKS and CDR2 YYEKEE (reference sequence). This CDR3 comprises 15 residues. Trimming stripped 0 bases from V and 1 base from J, with 8 bases between. CDR3 residues: CASSLAGQSGNTIYF. DNA for the CDR3: TGTGCCAGCAGCTTGGCCGGACAATCTGGAAACACCATATATTTT.

In DNA, the CDR3 is TGTGCCAGCAGTGAGTTCCTGGGGGGCGAGCAGTACTTC. The encoded protein is CASSEFLGGEQYF. This chain connects TRBV2 to TRBJ2-7; D might be TRBD2 (6 bases). The CDR3 length is 13 residues. Per the germline V gene, CDR1 is SNHLY and CDR2 is FYNNEI. V dropped 3 bases and J dropped 6 bases, with 12 bases sitting between them. Full variable domain (remainder filled in from reference TRBV2 and TRBJ2-7): EPEVTQTPSHQVTQMGQEVILRCVPISNHLYFYWYRQILGQKVEFLVSFYNNEISEKSEIFDDQFSVERPDGSNFTLKIRSTKLEDSAMYFCASSEFLGGEQYFGPGTRLTVT.

V usage is TRBV18 and J usage is TRBJ1-1, with D perhaps matching TRBD1 (6 bases). V lost 3 bases to trimming and J lost 1 base, with 12 bases between them. The germline V gene has CDR1 KGHSH and CDR2 LQKENI. The CDR3 covers 15 residues. CDR3 sequence: CASSPNQQGNTEAFF. The CDR3 nucleotides are TGTGCCAGCTCACCGAACCAACAGGGGAACACTGAAGCTTTCTTT.

The chain uses TRBV29-1 and TRBJ2-1, with 12 bases identical to TRBD2. The V gene end was trimmed by 7 bases and the J gene end by 0 bases; junction bases not matched to a gene: 7. Germline CDR1 is SQVTM and CDR2 is ANQGSEA. The CDR3 is 16 amino acids. This chain's CDR3 is CSARTSGTGSYNEQFF. DNA for the CDR3: TGCAGCGCACGGACTAGCGGGACCGGCTCCTACAATGAGCAGTTCTTC.

This sequence joins TRBV29-1 and TRBJ2-3; 9 bases match TRBD2. This CDR3 spans 14 amino acids. Trimming cost V 6 bases and J 4 bases; bases outside gene matches: 8. CDR1 SQVTM and CDR2 ANQGSEA come from the germline V gene. The CDR3 DNA reads as TGCAGCGTCAATAGCGGGAGTAGCCCAGATACGCAGTATTTT. Amino acids: CSVNSGSSPDTQYF.

The V gene is TRBV28, the J gene TRBJ1-2; 7 nucleotides agree with TRBD1. The germline V gene has CDR1 MDHEN and CDR2 SYDVKM. The CDR3 is 12 amino acids. With V trimmed by 4 bases and J by 10 bases, 6 bases remained unmatched. This chain's CDR3 is CASSWRQGLYTF. CDR3 sequence (DNA): TGTGCCAGCAGTTGGAGACAGGGACTCTACACCTTC.

The CDR3 is CASSVPQLAGENEQFF. DNA for the CDR3: TGCGCCAGCAGCGTTCCCCAACTAGCGGGAGAAAATGAGCAGTTCTTC. The chain employs TRBV5-1 and TRBJ2-1, with TRBD2 identical over 11 bases. V lost 4 bases to trimming and J lost 7 bases; unmatched junction nucleotides: 10. This CDR3 has 16 amino acids. From germline, CDR1 is SGHRS and CDR2 YFSETQ.

The chain carries TRBV30 and TRBJ1-1; D is unresolved. Germline V gene sequence: CDR1 GTSNPN, CDR2 SVGIG (reference sequence). The CDR3 covers 15 residues. V gave up 2 bases and J gave up 1 base, with 14 bases separating them. CDR3 bases: TGTGCCTGGAGTCTCGTGATAGAGGGGAACACTGAAGCTTTCTTT. Protein: CAWSLVIEGNTEAFF.

The chain couples TRBV12-5 to TRBJ2-3; TRBD2 agrees at 8 bases. CDR3 size: 17 residues. Germline V lookup: CDR1 LGHNT, CDR2 FRNRAP. V shed 4 bases and J 5 bases; nucleotides not matched to a gene: 14. CDR3 DNA sequence: TGTGCTAGTGGTTCCCCTGCGGCGGGAGGCGCCCTAGATACGCAGTATTTT. This translates into CASGSPAAGGALDTQYF.

This clone occurred once. CDR3 bases: TGTGCCAGCAGTGGAGGGCCGGGGACTGAAGCTTTCTTT. Amino acid sequence: CASSGGPGTEAFF. J is TRBJ1-1 and V is TRBV6-1; D is ambiguous. V lost 4 bases to trimming and J lost 5 bases, with 11 bases between them. Germline CDR1 reads MNHNS; CDR2 reads SASEGT. CDR3 length: 13 residues.

V usage is TRBV4-3 and J usage is TRBJ2-1; weak D call: TRBD1 (6 bases). V shed 2 bases and J shed 4 bases, with 12 bases lying between them. This CDR3 is 15 amino acids long. Germline CDR1 reads LGHNA; CDR2 reads YSLEER. The CDR3 sequence: CASSQPGHRYNEQFF. The CDR3 DNA is TGCGCCAGCAGCCAACCGGGACATAGATACAATGAGCAGTTCTTC.